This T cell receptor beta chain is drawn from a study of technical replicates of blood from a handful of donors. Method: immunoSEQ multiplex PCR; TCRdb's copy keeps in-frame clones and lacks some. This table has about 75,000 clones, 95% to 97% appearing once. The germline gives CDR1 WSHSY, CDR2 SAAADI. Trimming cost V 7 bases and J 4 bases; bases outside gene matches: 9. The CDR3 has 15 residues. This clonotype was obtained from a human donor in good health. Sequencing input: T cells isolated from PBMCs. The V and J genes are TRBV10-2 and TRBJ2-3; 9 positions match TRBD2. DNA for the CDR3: TGCGCCAGCATAGAAGGTGCGGGAGGGCCAGATACGCAGTATTTT. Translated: CASIEGAGGPDTQYF.